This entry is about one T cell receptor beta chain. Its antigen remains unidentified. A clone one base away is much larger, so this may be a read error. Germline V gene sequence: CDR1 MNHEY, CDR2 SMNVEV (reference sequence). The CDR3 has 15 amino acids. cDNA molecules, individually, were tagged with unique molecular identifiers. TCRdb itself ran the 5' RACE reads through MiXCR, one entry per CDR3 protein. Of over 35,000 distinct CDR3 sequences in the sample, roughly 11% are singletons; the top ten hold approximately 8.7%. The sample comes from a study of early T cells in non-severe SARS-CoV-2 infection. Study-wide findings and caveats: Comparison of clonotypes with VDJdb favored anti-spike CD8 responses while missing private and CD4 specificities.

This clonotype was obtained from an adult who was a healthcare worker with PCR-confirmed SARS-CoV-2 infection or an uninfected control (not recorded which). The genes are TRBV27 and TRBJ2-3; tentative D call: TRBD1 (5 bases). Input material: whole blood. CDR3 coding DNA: TGTGCCAGCAGTTTCTTGGTAGGGGTGGTAGATACGCTGTATTTT. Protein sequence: CASSFLVGVVDTLYF.